This T cell receptor (beta chain) was profiled in a study of identical twins. This clonotype appeared a few times. Trimming stripped 5 bases from V and 7 bases from J, with 12 bases between. Germline V CDR1 and CDR2: MNHEY, SVGEGT. The CDR3 sequence is 13 residues long. TCRdb independently ran MiXCR on the 5' RACE reads; one entry per CDR3 protein. The repertoire holds hundreds of thousands of distinct CDR3 sequences, with approximately 13% as singletons. Separately, the same data were catalogued under a study of yellow fever vaccine responses in identical twins.

The sequenced sample consisted of PBMCs. This sequence was found in a woman younger than 35 in good health. J is TRBJ2-1 and V is TRBV6-2 or TRBV6-3; D may match TRBD1 or TRBD2 (6 bases each). In DNA form, the CDR3 reads TGTGCCAGCAGTCTACCGGGGGCGAATGAGCAGTTCTTC. It specifies CASSLPGANEQFF.